These 4 T cell receptor beta chains were all obtained from the same sample, sequenced in a study of CD8+CD57+ T cells in acquired aplastic anemia. Genomic DNA templated the TCR beta VDJ and CDR3 profiling. MiXCR, run by TCRdb on the reads, gives a single entry per CDR3 protein. The sample carries about 130,000 distinct CDR3 sequences, around two fifths recorded once. What was sequenced was sorted CD4+, CD8+, or CD8+CD57+ T cells (not recorded which) from PBMCs. These receptors were obtained from a human donor in good health, serving as a control.

The genes are TRBV25-1 and TRBJ1-6, with TRBD1 as a possible D gene (6 bases). In germline, CDR1 is MGHDK, CDR2 SYGVNS. The CDR3 has 14 amino acids. With 6 bases removed from V and 3 bases from J, the gap between germline ends came to 9 bases. Here the CDR3 reads CASRIGGYNSPLHF. In nucleotides, the CDR3 is TGTGCCAGCAGGATAGGGGGCTATAATTCACCCCTCCACTTT.

The J gene is TRBJ2-7, the V gene TRBV3-1, with no clear D. V lost 4 bases and J 0 bases, leaving 16 bases between the germline ends. Germline CDR1 is LGHDT and CDR2 is YNNKEL (reference sequence). CDR3 size: 16 residues. CDR3 nucleotides: TGTGCCAGCAGCCTAGGAATGTCACTCTACTCCTACGAGCAGTACTTC. This sequence encodes CASSLGMSLYSYEQYF.

Ten or more counts support this clonotype. V and J are TRBV25-1 and TRBJ1-2; the match to TRBD1 covers 7 bases. Germline CDR1 reads MGHDK; CDR2 reads SYGVNS. The CDR3 length is 11 residues. The V and J ends lost 9 bases and 7 bases, in that order; junction bases with no gene match: 5. CDR3 DNA sequence: TGTGCCAGTGGGAACAGGGGTGGCTACACCTTC. Amino acid sequence: CASGNRGGYTF.

The J gene is TRBJ2-1, the V gene TRBV18; perhaps TRBD1 as D (5 bases). Between the trimmed V and J ends, which lost 2 bases and 10 bases, there was a span of 12 bases. The CDR3 is 13 amino acids. Germline V lookup: CDR1 KGHSH, CDR2 LQKENI. The CDR3 region has the DNA TGTGCCAGCTCACCAAATCTGGGGCAAGAGCAGTTCTTC. Translating it yields CASSPNLGQEQFF.